This T cell receptor beta chain is from a study of blood T cell repertoires in COVID-19 (dated by TCRdb to 2020 to 2022). Regarding the complete study: Samples covering the acute and convalescent phases of COVID-19 were provided by collaborators in the United States, Italy and Spain. Sample metadata almost always included a de-identified subject ID, COVID-19 status, age in years and sex. Where available, HLA class I and class II types were taken from metadata supplied by the sample provider and were not determined by assay-based typing. The samples were drawn from two sources: the first 160 participants of the ongoing ImmuneRACE study, and fewer than 1,500 subjects contributed by 6 global collaborators. The repertoires were released in a freely available public database intended as a resource for research on the immune response to SARS-CoV-2. The material from the prospective study consisted of cDNA or gDNA derived from T cells, B-cell-depleted T cells, or PBMCs. The dataset comprised deeply sampled blood TCRbeta repertoires from subjects exposed to, actively infected with, or recovered from COVID-19.

The collaborating institutions used their own protocols to collect whole blood in K2EDTA tubes. Collaborator samples were shipped for TCRbeta analysis as frozen whole blood, isolated PBMCs, or DNA extracted from either sample type. V drops 1 base and J drops 9 bases, leaving 13 bases in between. Inclusive of the bounding cysteine and phenylalanine, the CDR3 is 14 residues long. Only CDR3 DNA is held: 42 bases, read in frame from base 1. Taken from the germline V gene, the CDR1 and CDR2 loops are SGHNT and YENEEA. TCRbeta CDR3 regions were amplified from genomic DNA by means of the immunoSEQ Assay, a bias-controlled multiplex PCR. The paper's processing steps were these. The number of nucleated cells in each sample was estimated by amplification of reference gene primers within the assay. To quantify the absolute abundance of each unique TCRbeta CDR3 rearrangement, sequence reads were collapsed and filtered. Productive Simpson clonality was computed per sample as the square root of Simpson's diversity index over productive rearrangements. TCRdb holds this immuneACCESS table with in-frame rearrangements only. Some clones are missing; in checked studies, unresolved V genes explain under half, and the rest has no known cause. V, J and clone size derive from that table, while D and trimming were established from the DNA sequence. This sample gives hundreds of thousands of clones in total; approximately 86% of them show up just once. The ten largest clones represent around 3% of the sample.

What the study reported, not specific to this receptor: The amount of clinical and demographic metadata varied by source and participant and was provided uncurated.

Details on this clone: Its antigen is not yet known. Base qualities are not at hand, and no much larger clone is one base apart.

The chain is made from TRBV11-3 and TRBJ2-1; TRBD1 is a weak D gene call, 5 bases matching. The TCR was taken from a human donor in a cohort sampled during active COVID-19. The sample was peripheral blood. The CDR3 region reads CASSLGTQGTEQFF. The DNA sequence is as follows: TGTGCCAGCAGCTTAGGGACCCAGGGCACTGAGCAGTTCTTC.